The 26 T cell receptor beta chains listed next were all sequenced from one sample in a study of blood T cell repertoires in COVID-19. The assay was immunoSEQ multiplex PCR, and TCRdb's table has in-frame clones only and misses some. Among fewer than 30,000 clones, just under 95% were seen once, and the ten largest hold 4% to 5%. Source material: peripheral blood. These receptors were taken from a human donor with active COVID-19. The donor label of this sample is uncertain.

The J gene is TRBJ1-2, the V gene TRBV5-1; no clear D. Germline loops: CDR1 SGHRS, CDR2 YFSETQ. The CDR3 is made up of 14 amino acids. Trimming stripped 1 base from V and 1 base from J, with 8 bases between. CDR3 coding DNA: TGCGCCAGCAGCTTGCACGCGGGTAACTATGGCTACACCTTC. Translating gives CASSLHAGNYGYTF. The full variable domain, completed using reference TRBV5-1 and TRBJ1-2, is KAGVTQTPRYLIKTRGQQVTLSCSPISGHRSVSWYQQTPGQGLQFLFEYFSETQRNKGNFPGRFSGRQFSNSRSEMNVSTLELGDSALYLCASSLHAGNYGYTFGSGTRLTVV.

This chain joins TRBV27 and TRBJ1-2; 7 positions agree with TRBD1. Losses at the gene ends were 3 bases for V and 5 bases for J; bases not matched to a gene: 3. This CDR3 spans 13 amino acids. Germline V CDR1 and CDR2: MNHEY, SMNVEV (reference sequence). The CDR3 sequence is CASSFGRGYGYTF. DNA of the CDR3: TGTGCCAGCAGTTTTGGCAGGGGGTATGGCTACACCTTC.

The V gene is TRBV27, the J gene TRBJ2-5; 8 bases are a match to TRBD2. CDR1 and CDR2 (germline): MNHEY, SMNVEV (reference sequence). CDR3 length: 16 residues. Trimming took 6 bases from V and 0 from J; bases not matched to a gene: 9. The CDR3 loop is CASRRGGNPYQETQYF. The CDR3 nucleotides read TGTGCCAGCAGACGCGGGGGGAACCCTTACCAAGAGACCCAGTACTTC.

The V call is TRBV5-1, the J call TRBJ2-5, with 10 bases fitting TRBD1. Looked up from germline, CDR1 is SGHRS and CDR2 is YFSETQ. The CDR3 is made up of 15 amino acids. Losses at the gene ends were 4 bases for V and 5 bases for J; bases not matched to a gene: 8. The CDR3 loop is CASSPGTGARETQYF. The CDR3 DNA reads as TGCGCCAGCAGCCCGGGGACAGGGGCTAGGGAGACCCAGTACTTC.

CDR3 protein: CASSRGQRGNTIYF. The CDR3 DNA is TGTGCCAGCAGCAGGGGACAGAGGGGAAACACCATATATTTT. This chain uses TRBV5-4 with TRBJ1-3; 7 nucleotides align to TRBD1. The germline gives CDR1 SGHNT, CDR2 YYREEE (reference sequence). V lost 4 bases, J lost 4 bases, and 5 bases stayed unmatched. The CDR3 totals 14 residues.

For the CDR3, the DNA is TGTGCCATTTCGACTAGCGGGACCGACGAGCAGTACTTC. Protein product: CAISTSGTDEQYF. The V call is TRBV10-3, the J call TRBJ2-7; 11 bases are a match to TRBD2. The CDR3 is made up of 13 amino acids. J gave up 5 bases and V 9 bases, and 6 bases lay outside the gene matches. The V gene's germline CDR1 is ENHRY and CDR2 SYGVKD.

The chain uses TRBV12-3 or TRBV12-4 and TRBJ2-1, with D unresolved. The CDR3 has 11 residues. The CDR3 nucleotides read TGTACATCTGGAGCTTTCGATGAGCAGTTCTTC. Amino acids: CTSGAFDEQFF.

The chain recombines TRBV7-8 with TRBJ2-5, with 7 bases lining up with TRBD2. Germline CDR1 and CDR2: SGHVS and FQNEAQ. V was clipped by 1 base and J by 5 bases; unmatched bases: 7. The CDR3 length is 15 residues. This chain's CDR3 is CASSLVPGGSETQYF. Written as DNA, the CDR3 is TGTGCCAGCAGCTTAGTCCCTGGCGGGAGTGAGACCCAGTACTTC.

The V and J genes are TRBV9 and TRBJ1-5; D is ambiguous. The CDR3 extends over 11 amino acids. The germline V and J ends were trimmed by 0 bases and 9 bases, with 4 bases remaining between them. CDR1 and CDR2 from the germline V gene are SGDLS and YYNGEE. Here the CDR3 DNA reads TGTGCCAGCAGCGTAGTCAGGCCCCAGCATTTT. Its translation is CASSVVRPQHF.

V and J are TRBV4-1 and TRBJ2-3; 8 nucleotides align to TRBD1. This CDR3 is built from 14 residues. With V trimmed by 6 bases and J by 4 bases, 6 bases remained unmatched. Germline CDR1 and CDR2: MGHRA and YSYEKL. In DNA, the CDR3 is TGCGCCAGCAGGGTTCCAGGGGGCGCAGATACGCAGTATTTT. Translation gives CASRVPGGADTQYF.

J is TRBJ2-7 and V is TRBV5-1; 11 bases line up with TRBD2. Germline CDR1 and CDR2: SGHRS and YFSETQ. The CDR3 is 18 residues long. Trimming took 3 bases from V and 1 from J; bases not matched to a gene: 12. In DNA form, the CDR3 reads TGCGCCAGCAGCTCGGGACTAACTAGCGGGAGTAAGTCCTACGAGCAGTACTTC. Translated: CASSSGLTSGSKSYEQYF.

V gene TRBV6-2 or TRBV6-3 combines with J gene TRBJ1-2, with TRBD1 matching 7 bases. The V segment lost 2 bases and the J segment 4 bases; nucleotides outside the gene matches: 4. This CDR3 has 14 amino acids. CDR1 and CDR2 (germline): MNHEY, SVGEGT. CDR3 in DNA: TGTGCCAGCAGTTACGGACAGGAGATCTATGGCTACACCTTC. Translating gives CASSYGQEIYGYTF.

The V and J genes are TRBV6-6 and TRBJ2-7; the D gene is possibly TRBD1 (5 bases). The CDR3 consists of 14 residues. The ends were cut back, 2 bases at V and 3 bases at J, with 11 bases in the middle. Germline CDR1 and CDR2: MNHNY and SVGAGI (reference sequence). CDR3 loop: CASSYVQGLYEQYF. In DNA form, the CDR3 reads TGTGCCAGCAGTTACGTCCAGGGTCTCTACGAGCAGTACTTC.

The V and J genes are TRBV28 and TRBJ2-1, with 16 bases fitting TRBD2. The CDR3 loop spans 15 amino acids. With V trimmed by 5 bases and J by 9 bases, 4 bases remained unmatched. In germline, CDR1 is MDHEN, CDR2 SYDVKM. CDR3 bases: TGTGCCAGCAGTGGGGGACTAGCGGGAGGGCTTGAGCAGTTCTTC. Protein sequence: CASSGGLAGGLEQFF.

This chain connects TRBV19 to TRBJ1-1; TRBD1 might be the D (6 bases). The germline V and J ends were trimmed by 0 bases and 8 bases, with 13 bases remaining between them. CDR3 length: 14 residues. Germline lookup yields CDR1 LNHDA and CDR2 SQIVND (reference sequence). CDR3 amino acids: CASSIEWGPTEAFF. The CDR3 DNA reads TGTGCCAGTAGTATAGAGTGGGGGCCGACAGAAGCTTTCTTT.

J is TRBJ1-6 and V is TRBV6-6, with a weak D call TRBD1 (5 bases). V lost 2 bases and J 8 bases, leaving 7 bases between the germline ends. Germline CDR1 reads MNHNY; CDR2 reads SVGAGI (reference sequence). The CDR3 sequence is 13 residues long. The CDR3 DNA is TGTGCCAGCAGTTACCCGGGGGATTCACCCCTCCACTTT. Translated, it gives CASSYPGDSPLHF.

This CDR3 reads CASRGLAGSYEQYF. The CDR3 DNA is TGTGCCAGCAGAGGACTAGCGGGATCCTACGAGCAGTACTTC. The chain links TRBV27 to TRBJ2-7, with TRBD2 matching 12 bases. Trimming at V came to 6 bases and at J to 1 base, leaving 1 base not matched to a gene. Germline CDR1 MNHEY, CDR2 SMNVEV (reference sequence). This CDR3 contains 14 residues.

J is TRBJ2-5 and V is TRBV5-4; the D gene is possibly TRBD1 (6 bases). Trimming shortened V by 2 bases and J by 4 bases, and 9 bases separated the two germline ends. The CDR3 covers 13 residues. The germline V gene has CDR1 SGHNT and CDR2 YYREEE (reference sequence). The CDR3, as DNA: TGTGCCAGCAGCTTACAGGGCACAGAGACCCAGTACTTC. It encodes CASSLQGTETQYF.

This clone was observed once. V usage is TRBV5-1 and J usage is TRBJ2-3, with a possible D match to TRBD1 (6 bases). In germline, CDR1 is SGHRS, CDR2 YFSETQ. The germline V and J ends were trimmed by 6 bases and 5 bases, with 13 bases remaining between them. The CDR3 is made up of 13 amino acids. The CDR3 loop reads CASKPGAQDTQYF. The CDR3, as DNA: TGCGCCAGCAAACCAGGGGCCCAAGATACGCAGTATTTT. The full variable domain, completed using reference TRBV5-1 and TRBJ2-3, is KAGVTQTPRYLIKTRGQQVTLSCSPISGHRSVSWYQQTPGQGLQFLFEYFSETQRNKGNFPGRFSGRQFSNSRSEMNVSTLELGDSALYLCASKPGAQDTQYFGPGTRLTVL.

J is TRBJ2-5 and V is TRBV4-1, with 12 nucleotides matching TRBD2. CDR3 length: 18 amino acids. Germline trimming cut 0 bases from V and 1 base from J; bases unmatched to any gene: 6. CDR1 MGHRA and CDR2 YSYEKL come from the germline V gene. CDR3 amino acids: CASSQDLTSGGLQETQYF. CDR3 nucleotide sequence: TGCGCCAGCAGCCAAGACCTTACTAGCGGGGGGCTCCAAGAGACCCAGTACTTC.

This chain connects TRBV4-3 to TRBJ1-5; the match to TRBD1 covers 11 bases. The J segment lost 7 bases and the V segment lost 4 bases, leaving 3 bases of the junction unmatched. Germline loops: CDR1 LGHNA, CDR2 YSLEER. The CDR3 loop spans 14 amino acids. CDR3: CASSLRTGGQPQHF. CDR3 DNA sequence: TGCGCCAGCAGCCTCAGGACAGGGGGCCAGCCCCAGCATTTT.

The chain has TRBV27 and TRBJ1-2, with 7 positions matching TRBD1. Germline trimming cut 5 bases from V and 8 bases from J; bases unmatched to any gene: 8. The CDR3 consists of 13 residues. In germline, CDR1 is MNHEY, CDR2 SMNVEV (reference sequence). CDR3 bases: TGTGCCAGCAGTCCACCGACAGGGTTCGGCTACACCTTC. As protein: CASSPPTGFGYTF.

The chain recombines TRBV9 with TRBJ2-2, with D hard to call. The CDR3 totals 13 residues. CDR1 and CDR2 from the germline V gene are SGDLS and YYNGEE. Trimming pared 2 bases from V and 3 bases from J, leaving 5 bases between. The CDR3 nucleotides read TGTGCCAGCAGCGTCCCGGACACCGGGGAGCTGTTTTTT. It specifies CASSVPDTGELFF.

The chain recombines TRBV7-8 with TRBJ2-7, with D unclear. Germline V lookup: CDR1 SGHVS, CDR2 FQNEAQ. Trimming stripped 1 base from V and 0 bases from J, with 10 bases between. CDR3 length equals 15 residues. The CDR3 DNA sequence: TGTGCCAGCAGCTTAGGTCAGCCAGGCTCCTACGAGCAGTACTTC. Its protein is CASSLGQPGSYEQYF.

The rearrangement joins TRBV29-1 to TRBJ2-2, with no clear D. V lost 2 bases, J lost 0 bases, and 13 bases lay in between. This CDR3 contains 16 residues. Germline V gene data show CDR1 as SQVTM and CDR2 as ANQGSEA. This CDR3 is CSVERQGFANTGELFF. CDR3 nucleotides: TGCAGCGTTGAAAGACAAGGATTCGCGAACACCGGGGAGCTGTTTTTT.

This chain joins TRBV6-2 or TRBV6-3 and TRBJ2-1, with 10 bases lining up with TRBD2. Germline values: CDR1 MNHEY, CDR2 SVGEGT. V shed 3 bases, J shed 2 bases, and the junction held 10 bases outside the gene matches. The CDR3 is 18 amino acids. In nucleotides, the CDR3 is TGTGCCAGCAGTTATGTGCTGTCTAGCGGGGGCACCTACAATGAGCAGTTCTTC. As protein: CASSYVLSSGGTYNEQFF.